This TCR beta chain was documented in a study of CD8 T cells in ankylosing spondylitis. MiXCR, run by TCRdb on the 5' RACE reads, gives a single entry per CDR3 protein. The sample yields about 440,000 distinct CDR3 sequences, roughly 17% seen once. This clonotype was picked up a small number of times. Antigen: not known. Study results and limitations: A motif in TCR beta, a set of 8 or 9 highly homologous variants, appeared characteristic of ankylosing spondylitis blood.

There are 13 residues in the CDR3. The germline V gene encodes CDR1 DFQATT and CDR2 SNEGSKA (reference sequence). V was clipped by 6 bases and J by 3 bases, with 14 bases between them. This receptor was obtained from a male donor with ankylosing spondylitis. Sample: blood, either unsorted or a sorted T cell fraction (not recorded which). The rearrangement links TRBV20-1 to TRBJ1-1; D uncertain. The CDR3 is CSAESPLDTEAFF. The CDR3 nucleotides are TGCAGTGCCGAGTCCCCGCTGGACACTGAAGCTTTCTTT.